The 26 T cell receptor beta chains below come from one sample, sequenced in a study of blood T cell repertoires in COVID-19 (dated by TCRdb to about 2020). Libraries were prepared through the immunoSEQ multiplex PCR assay. TCRdb's version of the immuneACCESS table is confined to in-frame rearrangements and falls short of the full clone set. An unresolved V gene accounts for under half of the shortfall where checked; the remainder is of unknown origin. The sample profile shows under 250,000 clones; about 83% of them were found once. Roughly 7.6% of the sample lies in the top ten. The sequencing input was peripheral blood. These receptors were taken from a woman aged 45 to 65 with acute or convalescent COVID-19.

The chain employs TRBV3-1 (or the pseudogene TRBV3-2) and TRBJ2-3, with D tentatively TRBD1 (5 bases). This CDR3 is built from 17 residues. The V gene's germline CDR1 is LGHDT and CDR2 YNNKEL (reference sequence). V shed 0 bases and J shed 6 bases, with 19 bases lying between them. Here the CDR3 reads CASSQDPRDGQGDTQYF. CDR3 sequence (DNA): TGTGCCAGCAGCCAAGACCCAAGAGACGGGCAGGGTGATACGCAGTATTTT.

The chain carries TRBV5-4 and TRBJ2-7, with a tentative D call TRBD1 (6 bases). The V end lost 4 bases, the J end lost 4 bases, and 12 bases lay between the germline ends. Germline values: CDR1 SGHNT, CDR2 YYREEE (reference sequence). There are 13 residues in the CDR3. The DNA for the CDR3 is TGTGCCAGCAGCCCACGGACAGATTACGAGCAGTACTTC. It is translated as CASSPRTDYEQYF. Together with reference TRBV5-4 and TRBJ2-7, the CDR3 gives the full variable domain: ETGVTQSPTHLIKTRGQQVTLRCSSQSGHNTVSWYQQALGQGPQFIFQYYREEENGRGNFPPRFSGLQFPNYSSELNVNALELDDSALYLCASSPRTDYEQYFGPGTRLTVT.

This rearrangement joins TRBV12-5 to TRBJ1-2; 7 nucleotides agree with TRBD1. Germline loops: CDR1 LGHNT, CDR2 FRNRAP. The CDR3 is 12 amino acids. With V trimmed by 6 bases and J by 8 bases, 6 bases remained unmatched. This chain's CDR3 is CASGTTGTGYTF. DNA of the CDR3: TGTGCTAGTGGCACGACAGGGACCGGCTACACCTTC.

The CDR3 DNA sequence: TGTGCCAGCAGTGCGCGACTAGCGGGAGGGCCGAATGAGCAGTTCTTC. Protein product: CASSARLAGGPNEQFF. The chain has TRBV6-1 and TRBJ2-1; TRBD2 matches 14 bases. The CDR3 length is 16 residues. Losses at the gene ends were 4 bases for V and 7 bases for J; bases not matched to a gene: 6. Germline assignment: CDR1 MNHNS and CDR2 SASEGT.

The V and J genes are TRBV11-1 and TRBJ2-7; D is perhaps TRBD1 (6 bases). CDR3 length: 13 residues. V shed 5 bases and J shed 3 bases, with 11 bases lying between them. Germline-derived CDR1 and CDR2 are SGHAT and FQDESV (reference sequence). CDR3 sequence: CASSRTESYEQYF. The DNA for the CDR3 is TGTGCCAGCAGCCGGACAGAGAGCTACGAGCAGTACTTC. Together with reference TRBV11-1 and TRBJ2-7, the CDR3 gives the full variable domain: EAEVAQSPRYKITEKSQAVAFWCDPISGHATLYWYRQILGQGPELLVQFQDESVVDDSQLPKDRFSAERLKGVDSTLKIQPAELGDSAMYLCASSRTESYEQYFGPGTRLTVT.

This chain connects TRBV6-5 to TRBJ1-1, with a tentative D call TRBD1 (5 bases). With 7 bases removed from V and 0 bases from J, the gap between germline ends came to 6 bases. Germline loops: CDR1 MNHEY, CDR2 SVGAGI. The CDR3 contains 12 residues. CDR3 in DNA: TGTGCCAGCATGGACATGAACACTGAAGCTTTCTTT. Translation: CASMDMNTEAFF.

This rearrangement joins TRBV6-5 to TRBJ2-7, with TRBD2 identical over 7 bases. J was trimmed by 6 bases and V by 6 bases; bases with no gene match: 5. The germline V gene has CDR1 MNHEY and CDR2 SVGAGI. The CDR3 contains 12 residues. CDR3 nucleotides: TGTGCCAGCAGGGCGGGGGTAAGCGAGCAGTACTTC. Encoded protein: CASRAGVSEQYF.

The CDR3 reads CASSLFGQGIEAFF. For the CDR3, the DNA is TGTGCCAGCAGCTTATTCGGACAGGGGATTGAAGCTTTCTTT. V gene TRBV11-2 combines with J gene TRBJ1-1; TRBD1 agrees at 9 bases. The ends lost 2 bases at V and 7 bases at J; junction bases unmatched: 5. There are 14 residues in the CDR3. CDR1 and CDR2 (germline): SGHAT, FQNNGV. Full variable domain (remainder filled in from reference TRBV11-2 and TRBJ1-1): EAGVAQSPRYKIIEKRQSVAFWCNPISGHATLYWYQQILGQGPKLLIQFQNNGVVDDSQLPKDRFSAERLKGVDSTLKIQPAKLEDSAVYLCASSLFGQGIEAFFGQGTRLTVV.

The V gene is TRBV7-2, the J gene TRBJ2-7, with 7 bases aligning to TRBD1. Per the germline V gene, CDR1 is SGHTA and CDR2 is FQGNSA. V lost 1 base to trimming and J lost 5 bases; unmatched junction nucleotides: 2. This CDR3 is 13 amino acids long. CDR3 sequence reads: CASSLGGGDEQYF. The CDR3 DNA sequence: TGTGCCAGCAGCTTAGGAGGGGGCGACGAGCAGTACTTC.

Details on this clone: This CDR3 is also generated by other DNA sequences in the sample. V and J are TRBV5-1 and TRBJ2-1; 11 nucleotides line up with TRBD2. Germline assignment: CDR1 SGHRS and CDR2 YFSETQ. The CDR3 contains 15 residues. The J segment lost 6 bases and the V segment lost 0 bases, leaving 2 bases of the junction unmatched. The CDR3 region is CASSLALAGGNEQFF. In nucleotides, the CDR3 is TGCGCCAGCAGCTTGGCGCTAGCGGGAGGCAATGAGCAGTTCTTC.

V gene TRBV19 combines with J gene TRBJ2-3; the D is unclear. CDR1 and CDR2 from the germline V gene are LNHDA and SQIVND (reference sequence). This CDR3 spans 13 amino acids. Trimming left V 0 bases short and J 3 bases short, with 4 bases between. The DNA of the CDR3 is TGTGCCAGTAGTATAGAATATACAGATACGCAGTATTTT. Translation: CASSIEYTDTQYF.

The J gene is TRBJ1-2, the V gene TRBV5-6, with D unresolved. This CDR3 contains 13 residues. The V gene lost 4 bases and the J gene lost 10 bases, with 17 bases spanning the gap. CDR1 and CDR2 from the germline V gene are SGHDT and YYEEEE. Here the CDR3 reads CASSTYGETDYTF. CDR3 DNA: TGTGCCAGCAGCACCTATGGAGAAACTGACTACACCTTC.

The rearrangement links TRBV15 to TRBJ2-7, with 11 positions matching TRBD2. Germline-derived CDR1 and CDR2 are LNHNV and YYDKDF (reference sequence). V dropped 1 base and J dropped 2; count of bases not matched to a gene: 1. This CDR3 comprises 15 residues. The CDR3 bases are TGTGCCACCAGCAGAGGGACTAGCGGGCCCTACGAGCAGTACTTC. Translation: CATSRGTSGPYEQYF.

This clone came up once. The rearrangement uses TRBV30 and TRBJ1-3; D possibly corresponds to TRBD1 (5 bases). Germline V gives CDR1 GTSNPN, CDR2 SVGIG (reference sequence). The CDR3 length is 15 residues. The ends were cut back, 0 bases at V and 4 bases at J, with 13 bases in the middle. This CDR3 is CAWSVPGHDGNTIYF. The CDR3, as DNA: TGTGCCTGGAGTGTACCCGGACACGACGGAAACACCATATATTTT.

The chain combines TRBV5-3 with TRBJ2-3, with 10 bases aligning to TRBD2. TRBV5-3 is an ORF, with its function uncertain. The CDR3 contains 16 residues. The J segment lost 2 bases and the V segment lost 4 bases, leaving 7 bases of the junction unmatched. Here the CDR3 reads CARSPEREGHTDTQYF. For the CDR3, the DNA is TGTGCCAGAAGCCCCGAGCGGGAGGGCCACACAGATACGCAGTATTTT.

The chain recombines TRBV5-8 with TRBJ2-7; 11 nucleotides line up with TRBD2. The CDR3 runs 20 residues. The V gene's germline CDR1 is SGHTS and CDR2 YDEGEE. After removal of 6 bases from V and 0 bases from J, the junction contained 20 bases not matched to a gene. CDR3 amino acids: CASTAPPGTSGLASSYEQYF. CDR3 DNA sequence: TGTGCCAGCACCGCCCCCCCCGGGACTAGCGGTTTGGCCAGCTCCTACGAGCAGTACTTC.

V usage is TRBV19 and J usage is TRBJ1-1; D perhaps matches TRBD1 (6 bases). This CDR3 is 15 amino acids long. CDR1 LNHDA and CDR2 SQIVND come from the germline V gene (reference sequence). The V and J ends lost 4 bases and 4 bases respectively, with 16 bases between them. DNA of the CDR3: TGTGCCAGTAGTACATTCTCACAGGGTCGCACTGAAGCTTTCTTT. Amino acids: CASSTFSQGRTEAFF.

This clone was recorded once. The chain has TRBV24-1 and TRBJ2-7, with a weak D call TRBD2 (5 bases). Trimming removed 5 bases from V and 5 bases from J, with 12 bases in between. Germline V gene data show CDR1 as KGHDR and CDR2 as SFDVKD. CDR3 length: 13 residues. This chain's CDR3 is CATSGGSANEQYF. The CDR3 region has the DNA TGTGCCACCAGTGGTGGGAGTGCCAACGAGCAGTACTTC.

The chain uses TRBV14 and TRBJ2-1; TRBD1 matches 8 bases. In germline, CDR1 is SGHDN, CDR2 FVKESK. V was pared by 4 bases and J by 6 bases, with 8 bases of the junction left unmatched. The CDR3 totals 15 residues. CDR3 protein: CASSPYRDRSNEQFF. In DNA, the CDR3 is TGTGCCAGCAGCCCATACCGGGACAGGTCCAATGAGCAGTTCTTC.

The chain employs TRBV29-1 and TRBJ2-3; 12 bases map to TRBD2. Germline loops: CDR1 SQVTM, CDR2 ANQGSEA. V lost 0 bases to trimming and J lost 4 bases; unmatched junction nucleotides: 14. The CDR3 is 19 amino acids. The DNA for the CDR3 is TGCAGCGTTGAAGATGCCAGACGACTAGCGGGAGAGGGCCCAGATACGCAGTATTTT. Translation: CSVEDARRLAGEGPDTQYF.

The chain joins TRBV5-1 to TRBJ2-7; 8 bases match TRBD2. Germline-derived CDR1 and CDR2 are SGHRS and YFSETQ. CDR3 length equals 13 residues. Germline trimming cut 0 bases from V and 5 bases from J; bases unmatched to any gene: 1. This CDR3 is CASSLERGNEQYF. The CDR3 DNA follows: TGCGCCAGCAGCTTGGAGCGGGGGAACGAGCAGTACTTC.

The chain is built from TRBV2 and TRBJ2-5; the match to TRBD1 covers 9 bases. This CDR3 region has 13 residues. Germline V CDR1 and CDR2: SNHLY, FYNNEI. V lost 6 bases to trimming and J lost 5 bases; unmatched junction nucleotides: 4. This chain's CDR3 is CASRETGGETQYF. The CDR3, as DNA: TGTGCCAGCAGAGAGACAGGGGGGGAGACCCAGTACTTC.

The chain carries TRBV18 and TRBJ1-6, with D tentatively TRBD1 (5 bases). Germline values: CDR1 KGHSH, CDR2 LQKENI. The V and J ends lost 9 bases and 5 bases respectively, with 11 bases between them. The CDR3 runs to 13 residues. CDR3: CASQDRDNSPLHF. In DNA, the CDR3 is TGTGCCAGTCAAGACAGAGATAATTCACCCCTCCACTTT.

This clone was seen once. The rearrangement uses TRBV27 and TRBJ2-7, with 8 bases that match TRBD2. Germline lookup yields CDR1 MNHEY and CDR2 SMNVEV (reference sequence). The CDR3 loop spans 15 amino acids. V lost 4 bases and J lost 5; bases outside the gene matches: 10. The DNA for the CDR3 is TGTGCCAGCAGTTGGGGGATTAGCGGGAACAACGAGCAGTACTTC. It encodes CASSWGISGNNEQYF.

The rearrangement links TRBV5-4 to TRBJ1-1, with D possibly TRBD1 on 5 matching bases. The CDR3 is 15 amino acids. The germline CDR1 and CDR2 sequences are SGHNT and YYREEE (reference sequence). The germline V and J ends were trimmed by 2 bases and 4 bases, with 15 bases remaining between them. CDR3 loop: CASSLGAPGGTEAFF. CDR3 sequence (DNA): TGTGCCAGCAGCTTAGGGGCGCCCGGGGGCACTGAAGCTTTCTTT.

As for this clone: Its ends do not fully match the called genes, so a read error is possible. The chain recombines TRBV6-1 with TRBJ2-7; 7 bases match TRBD2. Per germline, CDR1 MNHNS and CDR2 SASEGT. The length of the CDR3 is 14 residues. CDR3 sequence: CASIERGGNYEQYF. Here the CDR3 DNA reads TGTGCCAGCATTGAACGGGGAGGGAACTACGAGCAGTACTTC.